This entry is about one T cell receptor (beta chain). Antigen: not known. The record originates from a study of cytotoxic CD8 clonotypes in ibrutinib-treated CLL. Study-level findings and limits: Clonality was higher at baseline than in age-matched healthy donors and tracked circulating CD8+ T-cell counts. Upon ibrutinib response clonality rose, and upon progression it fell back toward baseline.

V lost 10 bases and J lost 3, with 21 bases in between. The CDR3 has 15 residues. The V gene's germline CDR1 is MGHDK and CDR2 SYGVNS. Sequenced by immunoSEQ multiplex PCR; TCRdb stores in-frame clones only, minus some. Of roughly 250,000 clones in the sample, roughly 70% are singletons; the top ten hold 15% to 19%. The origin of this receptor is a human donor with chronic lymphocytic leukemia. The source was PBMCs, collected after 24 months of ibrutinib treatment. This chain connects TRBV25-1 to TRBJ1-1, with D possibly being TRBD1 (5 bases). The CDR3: CATRGRVGEDTEAFF. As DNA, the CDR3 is TGTGCCACCCGGGGGAGGGTGGGTGAGGACACTGAAGCTTTCTTT.